This T cell receptor (beta chain) is from a study of blood T cell repertoires in COVID-19. Study background: Acute-phase and convalescent COVID-19 samples originated in the United States, Italy and Spain.

J gave up 5 bases and V 2 bases, and 12 bases lay outside the gene matches. The length of the CDR3 is 17 residues. Per the germline V gene, CDR1 is MDHEN and CDR2 is SYDVKM. TCRdb's table, derived via immunoSEQ multiplex PCR, lists solely in-frame clones and lacks some. The sample consists of 50,000 to 60,000 clones, roughly four fifths of them appearing once. V is TRBV28 and J is TRBJ2-1, with 7 bases identical to TRBD2. This clonotype was obtained from a man aged 65-85 years with active COVID-19. Specimen: peripheral blood. DNA of the CDR3: TGTGCCAGCAGTTTAGTCGAGCGGGGCTTCCCCCACAATGAGCAGTTCTTC. This codes for CASSLVERGFPHNEQFF.